The clone carrying this T cell receptor beta chain was seen a few times. The antigen remains unidentified. Together with a sample-barcoded 5' primer, a J-beta primer mix was included in a second PCR lasting roughly 6 to 12 cycles. Each of the cDNA molecules was tagged by a template-switch adaptor with 12 random nucleotides. TCRdb re-called the 5' RACE reads with MiXCR, one entry per CDR3 protein. The sample has over 1.5 million distinct CDR3 sequences, about 49% seen once; the top ten hold roughly 2.1%. This sample is drawn from a study of blood T cells in healthy people across ages. Study-level points and caveats: Age showed a roughly linear inverse relationship with TCR beta diversity per million T cells.

The sequenced sample was blood. This TCR was recovered from a woman between 35 and 50 years old in good health.

The CDR3 region has the DNA TGTGCCAGCAGCGAGAGACTAGCGGGGGGCGCAGATACGCAGTATTTT. Amino acids: CASSERLAGGADTQYF. The chain carries TRBV7-2 and TRBJ2-3; 13 bases agree with TRBD2. Per the germline V gene, CDR1 is SGHTA and CDR2 is FQGNSA. V gave up 5 bases and J gave up 4 bases; unmatched junction bases: 6. CDR3 length: 16 amino acids.